This T cell receptor (beta chain) was captured by sequencing in a study of T cell responses to AZD1222 COVID-19 vaccine. Study results and caveats: Spike-spanning, vaccine-associated CD4 TCRs were dominant at 160-218 and 743-854. Repertoires were obtained solely post-peak T cell response.

With respect to this clone: What it binds is not known.

The table came from immunoSEQ multiplex PCR; TCRdb's copy has only in-frame clones and leaves some out. The data contain about 110,000 clones, about 94% of them singletons. This TCR was sampled from an adult who received the AZD1222 COVID-19 vaccine. This specimen consisted of peripheral blood, obtained 28 days after the second AZD1222 dose.

In DNA, the CDR3 is TGTGCCAGCAGCCATTTGGGGGACTATGGCTACACCTTC. Translating gives CASSHLGDYGYTF. The rearrangement joins TRBV27 to TRBJ1-2, with D maybe TRBD1 (5 bases). The CDR3 loop spans 13 amino acids. Germline V lookup: CDR1 MNHEY, CDR2 SMNVEV (reference sequence). The V end was cut by 6 bases, the J end by 3 bases, with 11 bases between.